This TCR beta chain was recovered during a study of T-cell reconstitution after alpha-beta-depleted transplantation in children. The CDR3 is 15 amino acids. V lost 4 bases to trimming and J lost 1 base, with 12 bases between them. Germline V gene lookup returns CDR1 SGDLS and CDR2 YYNGEE. Unique molecular identifiers were built into the TCRbeta library. TCRdb recomputed calls from the PCR reads with MiXCR, one row per CDR3 protein. In the table there are fewer than 550,000 distinct CDR3 sequences, approximately 11% of which are singletons. The sequence came from a human donor who donated a stem cell graft to a child with acute myeloid leukemia. V is TRBV9 and J is TRBJ2-1, with D possibly being TRBD1 (6 bases). The sequences come from PBMCs from the stem cell graft donor, collected from the stem cell graft. CDR3 nucleotide sequence: TGTGCCAGCAGCCCGGGCGGACAGTCCTACAATGAGCAGTTCTTC. Translation: CASSPGGQSYNEQFF.